This T cell receptor (beta chain) came from a study of Ad26.COV2.S vaccination and SARS-CoV-2 variants. Looking at the study overall: In the study, Ad26.COV2.S was injected intramuscularly once, or twice 56 days apart. Study-wide results and caveats: With respect to non-spike TCR breadth, vaccine and placebo recipients were similar. Reported findings describe substantial breadth in spike-specific CD8+ and CD4+ T cell responses following vaccination.

Sample treatment: some 19 received Ad26.COV2.S at low or high dose, single or two shots; 5 received placebo; per-sample allocation not given. Samples were taken on day 63 after the first vaccine or placebo injection. SARS-CoV-2 spike from the Wuhan strain was encoded by the vaccine, an Ad26 vector. Looked up from germline, CDR1 is SGDLS and CDR2 is YYNGEE. The V end was cut by 4 bases, the J end by 0 bases, with 23 bases between. The CDR3 contains 19 residues. In regard to this clone: Its antigen is undetermined.

Sequencing was performed with immunoSEQ multiplex PCR; in TCRdb, only in-frame clones are kept and a portion is missing. The sample lists 500,000 or so clones; approximately 88% were seen once. The source was peripheral blood, collected in a trial of Ad26.COV2.S vaccine versus placebo. This TCR was recovered from a person between 18 and 65 years old who received the Ad26.COV2.S COVID-19 vaccine or a placebo. The gene calls are TRBV9 and TRBJ2-1; perhaps TRBD1 as D (6 bases). Written as DNA, the CDR3 is TGTGCCAGCAGCCCGCGAGGGGGATGGGGCTCCAGCTCCTACAATGAGCAGTTCTTC. It yields the protein CASSPRGGWGSSSYNEQFF.